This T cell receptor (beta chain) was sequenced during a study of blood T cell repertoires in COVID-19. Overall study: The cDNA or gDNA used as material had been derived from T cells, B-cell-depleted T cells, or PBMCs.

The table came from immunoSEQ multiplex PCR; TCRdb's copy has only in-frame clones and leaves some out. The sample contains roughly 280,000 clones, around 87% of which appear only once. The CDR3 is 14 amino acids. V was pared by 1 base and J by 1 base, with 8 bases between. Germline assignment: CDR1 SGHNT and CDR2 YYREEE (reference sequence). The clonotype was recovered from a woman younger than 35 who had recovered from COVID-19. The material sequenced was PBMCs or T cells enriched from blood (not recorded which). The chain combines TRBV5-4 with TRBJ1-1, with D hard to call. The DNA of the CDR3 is TGTGCCAGCAGCTTGCCGACGGGGAACACTGAAGCTTTCTTT. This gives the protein CASSLPTGNTEAFF.